This TCR beta chain originates from a study of OX40 agonist ivuxolimab in advanced cancers. Whole-study findings and limits: Average numbers of expanded clones were greater in CD8+ T cells than in CD4+.

A single count supports this clone. Antigen specificity is unknown. The CDR3 contains 15 residues. Germline values: CDR1 MNHEY, CDR2 SVGAGI. Trimming took 6 bases from V and 3 from J; bases not matched to a gene: 5. Blood sampling took place at baseline, cycle 4 day 1, and cycle 7 day 1. The method was immunoSEQ multiplex PCR; TCRdb's version includes in-frame clones alone and lacks a portion of them. The table lists over 65,000 clones, 90% of them singletons. The genes are TRBV6-5 and TRBJ2-2; TRBD1 agrees at 9 bases. Sequencing was performed on CD4+ or CD8+ T cells sorted from blood, taken in a trial of the OX40 agonist ivuxolimab. This TCR derives from an adult with an advanced solid tumor such as melanoma, head and neck, liver or kidney cancer. DNA of the CDR3: TGTGCCAGCAGCTCGACAGGGGGATACACCGGGGAGCTGTTTTTT. Encoded protein: CASSSTGGYTGELFF.